A single sample gave rise to the 25 T cell receptor beta chains below, sequenced in a study of CD8 T cells in ankylosing spondylitis. From the 5' RACE reads, TCRdb called clonotypes with MiXCR, one entry per CDR3 protein. The sample has a few hundred thousand distinct CDR3 sequences, less than 25% seen once. The sample was blood, either unsorted or a sorted T cell fraction (not recorded which). Every receptor here comes from a female donor with ankylosing spondylitis or in good health (not recorded which).

The chain links TRBV20-1 to TRBJ2-3, with 7 bases fitting TRBD2. Germline-derived CDR1 and CDR2 are DFQATT and SNEGSKA (reference sequence). The CDR3 has 15 amino acids. With V trimmed by 6 bases and J by 5 bases, 14 bases remained unmatched. The CDR3 is CSAPLPREMIDTQYF. CDR3 DNA: TGCAGTGCCCCCCTGCCGCGGGAGATGATAGATACGCAGTATTTT.

The V call is TRBV12-3 or TRBV12-4, the J call TRBJ2-1; no definite D call. Trimming took 5 bases from V and 4 from J, leaving 15 bases between them. The CDR3 extends over 15 amino acids. The CDR3 sequence is CASSLARLSYNEQFF. DNA for the CDR3: TGTGCCAGCAGTCTCGCTCGGTTATCGTACAATGAGCAGTTCTTC.

This clonotype was seen more than once but under ten times. The chain has TRBV18 and TRBJ2-2, with 9 bases aligning to TRBD2. Trimming at V came to 6 bases and at J to 2 bases, leaving 22 bases not matched to a gene. CDR1 KGHSH and CDR2 LQKENI come from the germline V gene. The CDR3 is 21 residues long. CDR3 loop: CASSLQRKRIAGALNTGELFF. As DNA, the CDR3 is TGTGCCAGCTCCCTCCAGAGGAAACGAATAGCGGGAGCTTTAAACACCGGGGAGCTGTTTTTT. The full variable domain, completed using reference TRBV18 and TRBJ2-2, is NAGVMQNPRHLVRRRGQEARLRCSPMKGHSHVYWYRQLPEEGLKFMVYLQKENIIDESGMPKERFSAEFPKEGPSILRIQQVVRGDSAAYFCASSLQRKRIAGALNTGELFFGEGSRLTVL.

The chain joins TRBV7-7 to TRBJ2-7, with D possibly being TRBD1 or TRBD2 (6 bases each). Germline V CDR1 and CDR2: SSHAT, FNYEAQ (reference sequence). V was trimmed by 0 bases and J by 12 bases, leaving 15 bases between them. This CDR3 has 13 residues. CDR3 DNA: TGTGCCAGCAGCTTAGCGCTGGGGGGCCCCCGGTACTTC. Translated: CASSLALGGPRYF.

This clonotype appeared a few times. This chain joins TRBV18 and TRBJ2-5; TRBD2 might be the D (5 bases). The CDR3 is 13 amino acids. The germline V gene has CDR1 KGHSH and CDR2 LQKENI. The V and J ends lost 1 base and 4 bases respectively, with 7 bases between them. The CDR3 here is CASSPLATETQYF. The CDR3 region has the DNA TGTGCCAGCTCACCACTAGCGACAGAGACCCAGTACTTC.

The chain employs TRBV29-1 and TRBJ1-1, with D uncertain. Germline values: CDR1 SQVTM, CDR2 ANQGSEA. This CDR3 contains 16 residues. The V end was cut by 4 bases, the J end by 0 bases, with 18 bases between. This CDR3 reads CSVARRTAGMNTEAFF. The CDR3 DNA reads TGCAGCGTTGCCCGCCGGACGGCTGGGATGAACACTGAAGCTTTCTTT.

In its sample, this clonotype was seen a few times. The chain uses TRBV19 and TRBJ1-5; 10 nucleotides match TRBD1. Germline lookup yields CDR1 LNHDA and CDR2 SQIVND (reference sequence). Unmatched junction bases numbered 5, after V lost 6 bases and J lost 3 bases. The CDR3 is 15 amino acids. CDR3 sequence (DNA): TGTGCCAGTAGCCGGGACAGGGGTTTCAATCAGCCCCAGCATTTT. It specifies CASSRDRGFNQPQHF.

The CDR3 nucleotides are TGTGCCTGGATGGGGTACGGCTACGAGCAGTACTTC. Amino acids: CAWMGYGYEQYF. V gene TRBV30 combines with J gene TRBJ2-7, with D unresolved. Germline V gene lookup returns CDR1 GTSNPN and CDR2 SVGIG (reference sequence). V was clipped by 4 bases and J by 3 bases, with 10 bases between them. The CDR3 runs 12 residues.

This clonotype was observed a handful of times. This chain uses TRBV21-1 with TRBJ2-5; the table's D call of TRBD2 was not tested on the DNA. TRBV21-1 is a documented pseudogene. CDR3 length equals 15 residues. CDR3: CASSKVAGDLGAQYF. For the CDR3, the DNA is TGTGCCAGCAGCAAAGTAGCAGGGGATCTAGGGGCCCAGTACTTC.

This chain joins TRBV5-1 and TRBJ2-2, with D unresolved. CDR1 and CDR2 (germline): SGHRS, YFSETQ. V lost 0 bases, J lost 2 bases, and 2 bases lay in between. The CDR3 is 13 amino acids. The CDR3 sequence is CASSLDNTGELFF. CDR3 DNA sequence: TGCGCCAGCAGCTTGGATAACACCGGGGAGCTGTTTTTT.

This clonotype was detected ten times or more. The V gene is TRBV12-3 or TRBV12-4, the J gene TRBJ1-1, with D possibly matching TRBD1 (5 bases). The CDR3 is made up of 16 amino acids. V lost 5 bases to trimming and J lost 3 bases, with 19 bases between them. In DNA form, the CDR3 reads TGTGCCAGCAGTCCCATCCTGGGAAGGGGTGACACTGAAGCTTTCTTT. It encodes CASSPILGRGDTEAFF.

This clonotype appeared many times. The chain uses TRBV12-3 or TRBV12-4 and TRBJ2-7, with 7 bases identical to TRBD2. The CDR3 has 12 amino acids. V gave up 5 bases and J gave up 7 bases; unmatched junction bases: 5. The CDR3, as DNA: TGTGCCAGCAGTGGGGGGAGGGAAGAGCAGTACTTC. Translated: CASSGGREEQYF.

This clonotype has a handful of counts. The chain combines TRBV29-1 with TRBJ2-3; 11 bases are a match to TRBD2. After removal of 4 bases from V and 1 base from J, the junction contained 4 bases not matched to a gene. The germline V gene encodes CDR1 SQVTM and CDR2 ANQGSEA. The CDR3 contains 15 residues. DNA for the CDR3: TGCAGCGTTGTAGGGACTAGCGGCCGCACAGATACGCAGTATTTT. Translation gives CSVVGTSGRTDTQYF.

This clonotype was picked up many times. Sequence at one end of the junction differs from germline and may be a read error. V gene TRBV29-1 combines with J gene TRBJ2-1; D may correspond to TRBD1 or TRBD2 (7 bases each). This CDR3 region has 14 residues. Per germline, CDR1 SQVTM and CDR2 ANQGSEA. CDR3: CSVDRGRAYNEQFF. CDR3 DNA: TGCAGCGTTGACAGGGGGAGGGCCTATAATGAGCAGTTCTTC.

This clonotype was recorded many times. This sequence joins TRBV6-1 and TRBJ2-7; 9 positions match TRBD1. The CDR3 runs 13 residues. Per germline, CDR1 MNHNS and CDR2 SASEGT. The V and J ends lost 6 bases and 5 bases, in that order; junction bases with no gene match: 5. CDR3: CASRGQGSDEQYF. The CDR3 nucleotides are TGTGCCAGCAGGGGACAGGGAAGTGACGAGCAGTACTTC.

The rearrangement joins TRBV4-3 to TRBJ2-3, with 10 positions matching TRBD2. V trimming: 0 bases; J trimming: 7 bases; junction bases outside the gene matches: 10. Germline loops: CDR1 LGHNA, CDR2 YSLEER. The CDR3 has 17 amino acids. CDR3 bases: TGCGCCAGCAGCCAAGATCGGTTAGCGGGAGGAATATATACGCAGTATTTT. Translated, it gives CASSQDRLAGGIYTQYF.

This clonotype was observed a handful of times. The CDR3 reads CSASQEGGPPYEQYF. In nucleotides, the CDR3 is TGCAGTGCTAGCCAGGAGGGAGGGCCCCCCTACGAGCAGTACTTC. The gene calls are TRBV20-1 and TRBJ2-7; TRBD2 matches at 7 bases. Per the germline V gene, CDR1 is DFQATT and CDR2 is SNEGSKA (reference sequence). V lost 3 bases to trimming and J lost 2 bases; unmatched junction nucleotides: 10. This CDR3 region has 15 residues.

The chain combines TRBV20-1 with TRBJ2-1; D unclear. Germline V gene lookup returns CDR1 DFQATT and CDR2 SNEGSKA (reference sequence). V was trimmed by 6 bases and J by 7 bases, leaving 13 bases between them. The CDR3 loop spans 12 amino acids. CDR3 sequence reads: CSALMRTNEQFF. CDR3 DNA sequence: TGCAGTGCCCTAATGAGAACGAATGAGCAGTTCTTC.

In DNA form, the CDR3 reads TGTGCCAGCAGCGTAGACGGACCGACGGATACGCAGTATTTT. Encoded protein: CASSVDGPTDTQYF. The chain is built from TRBV9 and TRBJ2-3; D is ambiguous. V was trimmed by 0 bases and J by 6 bases, leaving 11 bases between them. The CDR3 contains 14 residues. Germline V gives CDR1 SGDLS, CDR2 YYNGEE.

This sequence joins TRBV7-2 and TRBJ2-3, with 8 nucleotides matching TRBD2. V was clipped by 3 bases and J by 5 bases; unmatched bases: 4. This CDR3 spans 14 amino acids. From germline, CDR1 is SGHTA and CDR2 FQGNSA. CDR3 nucleotide sequence: TGTGCCAGCAGCTTGAGCGGGAGTAAAGATACGCAGTATTTT. It translates to CASSLSGSKDTQYF. The whole variable domain, remainder taken from reference TRBV7-2 and TRBJ2-3, is GAGVSQSPSNKVTEKGKDVELRCDPISGHTALYWYRQSLGQGLEFLIYFQGNSAPDKSGLPSDRFSAERTGGSVSTLTIQRTQQEDSAVYLCASSLSGSKDTQYFGPGTRLTVL.

At least ten counts were recorded for this clonotype. The J gene is TRBJ2-2, the V gene TRBV29-1, with D maybe TRBD2 (6 bases). CDR1 is SQVTM and CDR2 is ANQGSEA in the germline V gene. The CDR3 covers 13 residues. With 4 bases removed from V and 6 bases from J, the gap between germline ends came to 12 bases. In nucleotides, the CDR3 is TGCAGCGTTGCGGGCGGGATCCCCGGGGAGCTGTTTTTT. Translating gives CSVAGGIPGELFF.

This clonotype was seen a handful of times. V usage is TRBV4-3 and J usage is TRBJ2-1; 12 bases agree with TRBD2. J gave up 8 bases and V 3 bases, and 8 bases lay outside the gene matches. The CDR3 consists of 16 residues. Germline V gene data show CDR1 as LGHNA and CDR2 as YSLEER. CDR3 coding DNA: TGCGCCAGCAGCCATGCTCTAGCGGGAGGGGCCGATGAGCAGTTCTTC. This gives the protein CASSHALAGGADEQFF.

The CDR3 nucleotides are TGTGCCAGCAGCTCAACAGCCAATCAGCCCCAGCATTTT. Amino acid sequence: CASSSTANQPQHF. The chain has TRBV7-8 and TRBJ1-5; D is unresolved. V was pared by 4 bases and J by 3 bases, with 7 bases between. The CDR3 consists of 13 residues. Germline V CDR1 and CDR2: SGHVS, FQNEAQ.

This clonotype was seen a handful of times. The V call is TRBV7-8, the J call TRBJ2-1; D tentatively reads TRBD1 or TRBD2 (6 bases each). V shed 2 bases and J shed 14 bases, with 16 bases lying between them. The CDR3 has 13 residues. Per germline, CDR1 SGHVS and CDR2 FQNEAQ. DNA for the CDR3: TGTGCCAGCAGCTTAACCTCGGGGGCAAAAGAGTTCTTC. It yields the protein CASSLTSGAKEFF.

The chain combines TRBV2 with TRBJ2-2; 12 bases line up with TRBD2. CDR1 is SNHLY, CDR2 FYNNEI, per germline. The CDR3 consists of 15 residues. The ends lost 6 bases at V and 6 bases at J; junction bases unmatched: 5. CDR3 sequence reads: CASRSTSGSPGELFF. The CDR3 region has the DNA TGTGCCAGCAGGTCGACTAGCGGGAGTCCCGGGGAGCTGTTTTTT.